This TCR beta chain appears in the sequencing data of a study of blood T cell repertoires in COVID-19 (dated by TCRdb to the early 2020s). The study in broad terms: Samples from collaborators originated in the United States, Italy and Spain and spanned both the acute and convalescent phases of COVID-19. The repertoires were released in a freely available public database intended as a resource for research on the immune response to SARS-CoV-2. Samples were obtained from the ongoing ImmuneRACE study (first 160 participants) and from 1,254 subjects provided by 6 global collaborators. Sample metadata almost always included a de-identified subject ID, COVID-19 status, age in years and sex. Where available, HLA class I and class II types were obtained from metadata supplied by the sample provider rather than from assay-based typing. Deeply sampled blood TCRbeta repertoires from subjects exposed to, actively infected with, or recovered from COVID-19 were included in the dataset. The material from the prospective study consisted of cDNA or gDNA derived from T cells, B-cell-depleted T cells, or PBMCs. The investigation overall reported the following: The amount of clinical and demographic metadata varied by source and participant and was provided uncurated.

A second Seattle source provided samples from volunteer blood donors who had recovered from COVID-19. Whole blood was collected in K2EDTA tubes by collaborating institutions according to the institutions' own protocols. For TCRbeta analysis, collaborators shipped samples as frozen whole blood, isolated PBMCs, or DNA extracted from either of those sample types. Concerning this clone itself: Its antigen is still unknown. No much larger clonotype is one base removed from it; base qualities were not supplied.

TCRbeta CDR3 regions were amplified from genomic DNA using the immunoSEQ Assay, a bias-controlled multiplex PCR. The paper's processing steps were these. The number of nucleated cells in each sample was estimated from the amplification of reference gene primers within the assay. Sequence reads were collapsed and filtered to measure the absolute abundance of every unique TCRbeta CDR3 rearrangement. For each sample, productive Simpson clonality was calculated by taking the square root of Simpson's diversity index across productive rearrangements. TCRdb stores this immuneACCESS table with in-frame sequences only. Part of the clones is absent; in the studies checked, under half of the shortfall reflects unresolved V genes, and no reason is known for the rest. That table furnishes V, J and clone size, whereas the DNA furnished D and trimming. This sample gives a few hundred thousand clones in total; about nine tenths of them show up just once. Approximately 3.8% of the sample rests with the top ten.

This receptor was identified in a man aged 60 to 75 who had recovered from COVID-19. Source material: peripheral blood.

The nucleotides are TGTGCCAGCAGTGAAAGCTGGGGGGCAGGGGGCTTTACTCAGCCCCAGCATTTT. It is translated as CASSESWGAGGFTQPQHF. The chain is assembled from TRBV6-1 and TRBJ1-5; 8 nucleotides in the junction match TRBD1. CDR1 and CDR2 (MNHNS, SASEGT) derive from the germline V gene. The CDR3 spans 18 residues, from the cysteine through the phenylalanine. CDR3 DNA only is kept here, 54 bases in frame from base 1. Ends trimmed: V by 2 bases, J by 6 bases; bases unmatched to a gene: 15.